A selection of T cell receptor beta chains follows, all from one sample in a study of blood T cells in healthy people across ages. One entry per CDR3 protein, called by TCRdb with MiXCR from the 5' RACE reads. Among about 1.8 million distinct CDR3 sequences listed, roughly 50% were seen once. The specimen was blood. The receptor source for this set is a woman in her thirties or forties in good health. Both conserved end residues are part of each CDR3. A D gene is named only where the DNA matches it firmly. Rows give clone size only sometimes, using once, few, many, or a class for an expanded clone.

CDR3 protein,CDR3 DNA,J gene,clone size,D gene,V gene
CSAPLVAGDIQYF,TGCAGTGCCCCTTTGGTGGCAGGAGACATTCAGTACTTC,TRBJ2-4,.,.,TRBV20-1
CASSQDPYRADTQYF,TGTGCCAGCAGCCAAGACCCCTACAGGGCAGATACGCAGTATTTT,TRBJ2-3,.,.,TRBV14
CASRDTYYGYTF,TGTGCCAGCAGGGACACCTACTATGGCTACACCTTC,TRBJ1-2,few,.,TRBV25-1
CSASIGGGLPDTQYF,TGCAGTGCTAGTATCGGGGGGGGCCTCCCCGATACGCAGTATTTT,TRBJ2-3,few,TRBD2,TRBV20-1
CASSESLGAETQYF,TGTGCCAGCAGTGAAAGTTTGGGGGCGGAGACCCAGTACTTC,TRBJ2-5,once,.,TRBV6-1
CASSQGTGVEQFF,TGTGCCAGCAGCCAAGGGACAGGGGTTGAGCAGTTCTTC,TRBJ2-1,.,TRBD1,TRBV3-1
CASSPGLAGGVNEQFF,TGTGCCAGCAGCCCGGGACTAGCGGGGGGAGTCAATGAGCAGTTCTTC,TRBJ2-1,few,TRBD2,TRBV3-1
CASSPSLGTRETQYF,TGTGCCAGCAGCCCATCTCTTGGCACTCGGGAGACCCAGTACTTC,TRBJ2-5,few,.,TRBV7-2
CASSLLARGQETQYF,TGCGCCAGCAGCTTGTTGGCCAGGGGGCAAGAGACCCAGTACTTC,TRBJ2-5,.,TRBD1,TRBV5-1
CATSEGAAYEQYF,TGTGCCACCAGTGAGGGAGCAGCCTACGAGCAGTACTTC,TRBJ2-7,few,.,TRBV24-1
CSASAASYEQYF,TGCAGTGCCAGTGCAGCCTCCTACGAGCAGTACTTC,TRBJ2-7,few,.,TRBV20-1
CASSPGTGSTYEQYF,TGTGCCAGCAGTCCCGGGACAGGGAGTACCTACGAGCAGTACTTC,TRBJ2-7,few,TRBD1,TRBV6-2/TRBV6-3
CASSPSVYEQYF,TGTGCCAGCAGCCCGAGTGTCTACGAGCAGTACTTC,TRBJ2-7,few,.,TRBV4-2
CASGDPLGTGPSYNEQFF,TGCGCCAGCGGTGATCCTTTGGGGACAGGTCCCTCCTACAATGAGCAGTTCTTC,TRBJ2-1,once,TRBD1,TRBV10-1
CASSYSMEIIRNEQFF,TGTGCCAGCAGTTACTCGATGGAGATTATTAGGAATGAGCAGTTCTTC,TRBJ2-1,.,.,TRBV6-6
CASSVASGQGTVEANEQFF,TGTGCCAGCAGCGTAGCTTCGGGACAGGGTACGGTTGAGGCGAATGAGCAGTTCTTC,TRBJ2-1,.,TRBD1,TRBV9
CASSLVSSGGAEETQYF,TGTGCCAGCAGCTTAGTGTCTAGCGGGGGGGCCGAAGAGACCCAGTACTTC,TRBJ2-5,.,TRBD2,TRBV7-2
CASSLRSWGQETQYF,TGTGCCAGCAGTTTGAGATCGTGGGGGCAAGAGACCCAGTACTTC,TRBJ2-5,once,.,TRBV27
CASSWTGTGNYNEQFF,TGCGCCAGCAGCTGGACCGGGACAGGCAACTACAATGAGCAGTTCTTC,TRBJ2-1,.,TRBD1,TRBV5-1
CASSQDWEGEKLFF,TGCGCCAGCAGCCAAGATTGGGAGGGTGAAAAACTGTTTTTT,TRBJ1-4,.,.,TRBV4-1
CASSLPGARNSPLHF,TGCGCCAGCAGCTTACCGGGGGCGAGAAATTCACCCCTCCACTTT,TRBJ1-6,.,.,TRBV5-1
CASKRTGPYEQYF,TGTGCCAGCAAAAGAACAGGGCCCTACGAGCAGTACTTC,TRBJ2-7,few,.,TRBV27
CASTMILGAQYF,TGTGCCAGCACTATGATCCTTGGAGCCCAGTACTTC,TRBJ2-5,few,.,TRBV12-3/TRBV12-4
CASSSYTGISGRTF,TGTGCCAGCAGTTCATACACAGGGATCTCCGGTCGCACCTTC,TRBJ1-2,many,.,TRBV28
CSAREVSGSKETQYF,TGCAGTGCTAGAGAAGTTAGCGGATCTAAAGAGACCCAGTACTTC,TRBJ2-5,.,.,TRBV20-1
CASSQGGQVNNQPQHF,TGCGCCAGCAGCCAAGGCGGACAAGTTAACAATCAGCCCCAGCATTTT,TRBJ1-5,few,.,TRBV4-1
CASRGQGVKFLETQYF,TGTGCCAGCAGAGGACAGGGCGTAAAATTCTTGGAGACCCAGTACTTC,TRBJ2-5,.,TRBD1,TRBV7-2
CSVGRDVQETQYF,TGCAGTGTGGGACGGGACGTCCAAGAGACCCAGTACTTC,TRBJ2-5,few,.,TRBV20-1
CSAEHRGQSADTQYF,TGCAGTGCTGAACACAGGGGACAGAGCGCAGATACGCAGTATTTT,TRBJ2-3,few,TRBD1,TRBV20-1
CASTSPGSEQYF,TGTGCCAGCACCTCCCCAGGCAGCGAGCAGTACTTC,TRBJ2-7,once,.,TRBV12-3/TRBV12-4
CASDPGDGYNSPLHF,TGTGCCAGCGATCCGGGGGACGGATATAATTCACCCCTCCACTTT,TRBJ1-6,.,.,TRBV6-5
CASSPGQGGLTNNEQFF,TGTGCCAGCAGCCCGGGACAGGGGGGACTAACCAACAATGAGCAGTTCTTC,TRBJ2-1,few,TRBD1,TRBV4-2
CASSLGLAGTSSYNEQFF,TGTGCCAGCAGCTTGGGACTAGCGGGCACAAGCTCCTACAATGAGCAGTTCTTC,TRBJ2-1,few,TRBD2,TRBV7-8
CASSLGPGTSIRSSYNEQFF,TGTGCCAGCAGCTTAGGCCCCGGGACTAGCATAAGGAGCTCCTACAATGAGCAGTTCTTC,TRBJ2-1,.,TRBD2,TRBV13
CASSLRSPWIADTQYF,TGTGCCAGCAGCTTAAGGTCACCTTGGATTGCGGATACGCAGTATTTT,TRBJ2-3,.,.,TRBV7-2
CASSESRWGEGTDTQYF,TGTGCCAGCAGTGAATCTAGGTGGGGGGAAGGCACAGATACGCAGTATTTT,TRBJ2-3,.,.,TRBV6-1
CASSPDPTRPLHF,TGTGCCAGCAGCCCGGACCCTACAAGACCCCTCCACTTT,TRBJ1-6,once,.,TRBV7-2
CASSVSLGGTKGLNEQFF,TGTGCCAGCAGTGTCTCCCTGGGCGGGACGAAGGGATTGAATGAGCAGTTCTTC,TRBJ2-1,.,.,TRBV27
CASSQDFYSGGGFKESQYF,TGTGCCAGCAGCCAAGATTTTTATAGTGGCGGGGGGTTTAAAGAGTCCCAGTACTTC,TRBJ2-5,once,TRBD2,TRBV4-2
CSARRDSDNEQFF,TGCAGTGCTAGGAGGGACAGTGACAATGAGCAGTTCTTC,TRBJ2-1,.,TRBD1,TRBV20-1
CASSLGTGTYSYTF,TGTGCCAGCAGTTTAGGGACAGGAACGTATAGCTACACCTTC,TRBJ1-2,few,TRBD1,TRBV12-3/TRBV12-4
CASTQLAGAVYNEQFF,TGTGCCAGCACCCAACTGGCGGGAGCGGTGTACAATGAGCAGTTCTTC,TRBJ2-1,.,TRBD2,TRBV5-5
CASSLGLSGGGNEQFF,TGTGCCAGCAGCTTAGGCCTAAGCGGGGGGGGGAATGAGCAGTTCTTC,TRBJ2-1,.,TRBD2,TRBV7-2
CAISPGGLTEAFF,TGTGCCATCTCCCCGGGGGGGTTGACTGAAGCTTTCTTT,TRBJ1-1,.,.,TRBV2
CASSQDGRYNSPLHF,TGCGCCAGCAGCCAAGATGGGCGGTATAATTCACCCCTCCACTTT,TRBJ1-6,.,.,TRBV4-1
CASSFRRQLSNYGYTF,TGTGCCAGCAGCTTTAGACGACAGCTTAGTAACTATGGCTACACCTTC,TRBJ1-2,.,.,TRBV12-1
CSARLPRLAGGYEQYF,TGCAGTGCTAGACTTCCCCGACTAGCGGGGGGGTACGAGCAGTACTTC,TRBJ2-7,.,TRBD2,TRBV20-1
CASSLWSGGGDEQFF,TGCGCCAGCAGCTTGTGGAGCGGGGGCGGGGATGAGCAGTTCTTC,TRBJ2-1,.,TRBD2,TRBV5-1
CAIRKGGNRETQYF,TGTGCCATCAGGAAAGGGGGGAACCGAGAGACCCAGTACTTC,TRBJ2-5,.,.,TRBV10-3
CASSSAGPLGYEQYF,TGTGCCAGCAGCTCGGCGGGTCCACTCGGCTACGAGCAGTACTTC,TRBJ2-7,.,.,TRBV5-6
CSAPGLAGGADTQYF,TGCAGTGCTCCCGGACTAGCGGGGGGGGCAGATACGCAGTATTTT,TRBJ2-3,.,TRBD2,TRBV20-1
CASSARDGDYGYTF,TGTGCCAGCAGCGCTCGGGACGGGGACTATGGCTACACCTTC,TRBJ1-2,few,.,TRBV13
CASSLIPFASGANVLTF,TGTGCCAGCAGTTTGATTCCCTTTGCTTCAGGGGCCAACGTCCTGACTTTC,TRBJ2-6,few,.,TRBV27
CASSQIRGDYGYTF,TGTGCCAGCAGCCAAATAAGGGGAGACTATGGCTACACCTTC,TRBJ1-2,.,.,TRBV14
CASSTAYRADEKLFF,TGCGCCAGCAGCACAGCGTACAGGGCGGACGAAAAACTGTTTTTT,TRBJ1-4,.,.,TRBV5-1
CATSRDSGLSYEQYF,TGTGCCACCAGCAGAGATTCGGGGCTATCCTACGAGCAGTACTTC,TRBJ2-7,few,.,TRBV15
CASRLAGGPSEQYF,TGTGCCAGCAGACTAGCGGGGGGCCCCTCCGAGCAGTACTTC,TRBJ2-7,.,TRBD2,TRBV12-3/TRBV12-4
CSARDYTWGEQFF,TGCAGTGCTAGAGATTATACGTGGGGTGAGCAGTTCTTC,TRBJ2-1,.,.,TRBV20-1